The clone carrying this T cell receptor beta chain was detected once. The V end was cut by 5 bases, the J end by 0 bases, with 8 bases between. The CDR3 length is 13 residues. In germline, CDR1 is SQVTM, CDR2 ANQGSEA. The data were taken from a study of blood T cell repertoires in COVID-19. Authors' data handling: Nucleated cell counts were estimated from reference gene primer amplification. The repertoire was sequenced with immunoSEQ multiplex PCR; TCRdb's copy has only in-frame clones and lacks some. V and J calls and clone size come straight from that table; D and trimming were deduced from the DNA. The data hold 230,000 or so clones, with roughly 84% observed a single time.

The origin of this receptor is a young man with active or convalescent COVID-19. The sample comprised peripheral blood. The chain is built from TRBV29-1 and TRBJ1-3; D is ambiguous. The chain's CDR3 is CSVILDSGNTIYF. The CDR3 coding sequence is TGCAGCGTTATACTCGACTCTGGAAACACCATATATTTT.